One and the same sample provided the 21 T cell receptor beta chains below, sequenced in a study of T cell responses to AZD1222 COVID-19 vaccine. Generated by immunoSEQ multiplex PCR, the TCRdb table keeps only in-frame clones and is missing some. The sample has 150,000 or so clones, about nine tenths seen once; the top ten hold about 1.6%. The sample in question was peripheral blood, obtained on day 0 of AZD1222 vaccination. All receptors come from an adult in good health.

The rearrangement joins TRBV19 to TRBJ1-2; D is possibly TRBD1 (6 bases). The CDR3 runs 13 residues. Germline lookup yields CDR1 LNHDA and CDR2 SQIVND (reference sequence). V lost 5 bases and J lost 7, with 14 bases in between. This CDR3 is CASSVTGTAGYTF. The CDR3 DNA sequence: TGTGCCAGTAGTGTAACAGGGACTGCTGGCTACACCTTC. The variable domain in full, completed from reference TRBV19 and TRBJ1-2, reads DGGITQSPKYLFRKEGQNVTLSCEQNLNHDAMYWYRQDPGQGLRLIYYSQIVNDFQKGDIAEGYSVSREKKESFPLTVTSAQKNPTAFYLCASSVTGTAGYTFGSGTRLTVV.

V and J are TRBV28 and TRBJ1-1; D is undetermined. Germline loops: CDR1 MDHEN, CDR2 SYDVKM. V was trimmed by 3 bases and J by 4 bases, leaving 21 bases between them. CDR3 size: 17 residues. CDR3 nucleotides: TGTGCCAGCAGTTTGGGAACCTTAGGGTCTGATGGCACTGAAGCTTTCTTT. Protein sequence: CASSLGTLGSDGTEAFF.

V gene TRBV5-1 combines with J gene TRBJ2-3, with D unresolved. This CDR3 has 17 amino acids. Germline V gene lookup returns CDR1 SGHRS and CDR2 YFSETQ. Between the trimmed V and J ends, which lost 1 base and 1 base, there was a span of 16 bases. The CDR3 reads CASSLRARTARTDTQYF. The CDR3 DNA is TGCGCCAGCAGCTTGAGGGCTAGGACGGCCCGCACAGATACGCAGTATTTT.

The rearrangement uses TRBV28 and TRBJ2-7; D unresolved. Germline CDR1 reads MDHEN; CDR2 reads SYDVKM. The ends were cut back, 6 bases at V and 7 bases at J, with 22 bases in the middle. The CDR3 is 15 amino acids. The CDR3 protein is CASSPLGSELSEQYF. The DNA of the CDR3 is TGTGCCAGCAGCCCCCTCGGCTCTGAGTTATCGGAGCAGTACTTC.

As DNA, the CDR3 is TGTGCCAGTGGGAAGAGCCTTCACTCGGGCTATGGCTACACCTTC. It encodes CASGKSLHSGYGYTF. The V call is TRBV19, the J call TRBJ1-2; D unclear. CDR1 is LNHDA and CDR2 is SQIVND in the germline V gene (reference sequence). The CDR3 is made up of 15 amino acids. V lost 8 bases to trimming and J lost 4 bases, with 20 bases between them.

V is TRBV28 and J is TRBJ1-2; D remains unclear. Trimming cost V 10 bases and J 4 bases, with 7 bases left between them. The CDR3 covers 10 residues. Looked up from germline, CDR1 is MDHEN and CDR2 is SYDVKM. The CDR3 spells CATQLYGYTF. CDR3 nucleotide sequence: TGTGCCACCCAGCTCTATGGCTACACCTTC.

This clone was found once. This rearrangement joins TRBV7-3 to TRBJ2-1; D not certain. V was shortened by 5 bases and J by 0 bases, with 14 bases between the two germline ends. There are 16 residues in the CDR3. Looked up from germline, CDR1 is SGHTA and CDR2 is FQGTGA. This chain's CDR3 is CASSPVGTDSYNEQFF. The CDR3 region has the DNA TGTGCCAGCAGCCCGGTGGGCACCGACTCCTACAATGAGCAGTTCTTC.

This chain uses TRBV6-4 with TRBJ2-3, with TRBD1 matching over 10 bases. Germline-derived CDR1 and CDR2 are MRHNA and SNTAGT. This CDR3 has 17 amino acids. Trimming cost V 3 bases and J 3 bases; bases outside gene matches: 9. CDR3 residues: CASSEEGTGVRTDTQYF. CDR3 bases: TGTGCCAGCAGTGAAGAAGGGACAGGGGTTCGTACAGATACGCAGTATTTT.

The chain is built from TRBV7-8 and TRBJ2-1; maybe TRBD2 (6 bases). CDR3 length equals 15 residues. The germline V and J ends were trimmed by 0 bases and 8 bases, with 14 bases remaining between them. Germline CDR1 reads SGHVS; CDR2 reads FQNEAQ. This CDR3 is CASSLAPSRRDEQFF. The DNA of the CDR3 is TGTGCCAGCAGCTTAGCTCCTAGCCGGAGGGATGAGCAGTTCTTC.

This chain connects TRBV6-5 to TRBJ1-2; TRBD1 is a possible D gene (5 bases). Deletions cut 4 bases from V and 14 bases from J, with 17 bases between. The CDR3 totals 12 residues. Germline CDR1 MNHEY, CDR2 SVGAGI. The CDR3, as DNA: TGTGCCAGCAGTTCGTACGGGGACCCAGGTACCTTC. It yields the protein CASSSYGDPGTF.

This clone appeared a single time. The genes are TRBV6-6 and TRBJ1-1, with TRBD1 identical over 12 bases. This CDR3 spans 17 amino acids. Germline V lookup: CDR1 MNHNY, CDR2 SVGAGI (reference sequence). V trimming: 5 bases; J trimming: 0 bases; junction bases outside the gene matches: 7. The CDR3 DNA sequence: TGTGCCAGCAGTCGCCCCGGGACAGGGGGCATGAACACTGAAGCTTTCTTT. Amino acid sequence: CASSRPGTGGMNTEAFF.

This clone was found once. Other DNA sequences in this sample translate to the same CDR3. The chain links TRBV19 to TRBJ1-6; no reliable D call. V was cut by 3 bases and J by 4 bases, with 7 bases left in between. This CDR3 is built from 14 residues. The germline V gene encodes CDR1 LNHDA and CDR2 SQIVND (reference sequence). The CDR3 sequence is CASSIGQYNSPLHF. In nucleotides, the CDR3 is TGTGCCAGTAGTATCGGGCAGTATAATTCACCCCTCCACTTT.

The V gene is TRBV24-1, the J gene TRBJ1-4, with 8 bases aligning to TRBD1. The J segment lost 7 bases and the V segment lost 8 bases, leaving 11 bases of the junction unmatched. This CDR3 spans 15 amino acids. Germline V CDR1 and CDR2: KGHDR, SFDVKD. The chain's CDR3 is CATTRQGLSGEKLFF. DNA for the CDR3: TGTGCCACCACCCGACAGGGGCTAAGTGGTGAAAAACTGTTTTTT.

The chain employs TRBV3-1 (or the pseudogene TRBV3-2) and TRBJ1-4; 8 nucleotides match TRBD1. V shed 1 base and J 6 bases; nucleotides not matched to a gene: 4. Per germline, CDR1 LGHDT and CDR2 YNNKEL (reference sequence). The CDR3 is 15 residues long. In nucleotides, the CDR3 is TGTGCCAGCAGCCAAGCCGGGACAGGAGATGAAAAACTGTTTTTT. It encodes CASSQAGTGDEKLFF.

This chain connects TRBV7-2 to TRBJ1-6; no reliable D call. V was pared by 1 base and J by 7 bases, with 14 bases between. This CDR3 contains 16 residues. From germline, CDR1 is SGHTA and CDR2 FQGNSA. This CDR3 reads CASSLGQRLYNSPLHF. In DNA, the CDR3 is TGTGCCAGCAGCTTAGGGCAGAGACTCTACAATTCACCCCTCCACTTT. Full variable domain (missing parts from reference TRBV7-2 and TRBJ1-6): GAGVSQSPSNKVTEKGKDVELRCDPISGHTALYWYRQSLGQGLEFLIYFQGNSAPDKSGLPSDRFSAERTGGSVSTLTIQRTQQEDSAVYLCASSLGQRLYNSPLHFGNGTRLTVT.

This clone has just one count. The chain employs TRBV2 and TRBJ1-6; 7 positions match TRBD1. The germline V gene has CDR1 SNHLY and CDR2 FYNNEI. Trimming took 4 bases from V and 5 from J; bases not matched to a gene: 5. This CDR3 is built from 15 residues. CDR3 nucleotides: TGTGCCAGCAGTGCACAGGGGATCAATAATTCACCCCTCCACTTT. This encodes CASSAQGINNSPLHF.

The V gene is TRBV7-6, the J gene TRBJ2-1, with 7 nucleotides matching TRBD1. This CDR3 has 16 amino acids. Germline V gene sequence: CDR1 SGHVS, CDR2 FNYEAQ. J was trimmed by 8 bases and V by 4 bases; bases with no gene match: 14. This CDR3 is CASSWDRQGLGDEQFF. The CDR3 DNA sequence: TGTGCCAGCAGCTGGGACCGACAGGGTCTCGGCGATGAGCAGTTCTTC.

The rearrangement links TRBV7-9 to TRBJ1-2; maybe TRBD1 (6 bases). CDR1 and CDR2 from the germline V gene are SEHNR and FQNEAQ (reference sequence). V gave up 7 bases and J gave up 7 bases, with 25 bases separating them. The CDR3 length is 16 residues. CDR3 DNA: TGTGCCAGCATCCGGGAGGGGGAAGGGGAGAGTAGTGGCTACACCTTC. Its protein is CASIREGEGESSGYTF.

The chain joins TRBV10-3 to TRBJ1-3, with unresolved D. The CDR3 extends over 14 amino acids. Per germline, CDR1 ENHRY and CDR2 SYGVKD. With 7 bases removed from V and 0 bases from J, the gap between germline ends came to 10 bases. The CDR3 loop is CAITPGYSGNTIYF. In DNA, the CDR3 is TGTGCCATCACGCCCGGTTACTCTGGAAACACCATATATTTT.

V and J are TRBV10-3 and TRBJ1-5; tentative D call: TRBD1 (5 bases). This CDR3 has 14 residues. The germline gives CDR1 ENHRY, CDR2 SYGVKD. Trimming took off 0 bases at V and 7 bases at J, with 10 bases between the two ends. In DNA, the CDR3 is TGTGCCATCAGTGAGTCGACAGTAGAACAGCCCCAGCATTTT. This encodes CAISESTVEQPQHF.

J is TRBJ1-1 and V is TRBV27; D possibly corresponds to TRBD1 (5 bases). Trimming shortened V by 2 bases and J by 4 bases, and 11 bases separated the two germline ends. Germline CDR1 reads MNHEY; CDR2 reads SMNVEV (reference sequence). This CDR3 contains 14 residues. CDR3 in amino acids: CASSLIGTSTEAFF. The CDR3 DNA is TGTGCCAGCAGTTTAATTGGGACGAGCACTGAAGCTTTCTTT.